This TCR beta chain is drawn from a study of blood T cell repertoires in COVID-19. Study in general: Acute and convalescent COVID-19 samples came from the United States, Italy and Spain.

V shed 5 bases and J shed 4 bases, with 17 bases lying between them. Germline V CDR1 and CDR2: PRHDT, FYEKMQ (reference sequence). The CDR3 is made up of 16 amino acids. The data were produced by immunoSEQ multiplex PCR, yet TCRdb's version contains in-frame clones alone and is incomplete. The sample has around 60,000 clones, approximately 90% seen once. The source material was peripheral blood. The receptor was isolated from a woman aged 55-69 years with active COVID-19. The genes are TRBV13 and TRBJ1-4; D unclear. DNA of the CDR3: TGTGCCAGCAGCCTTAGTAGCCAGCCAATTAATGAAAAACTGTTTTTT. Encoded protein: CASSLSSQPINEKLFF.